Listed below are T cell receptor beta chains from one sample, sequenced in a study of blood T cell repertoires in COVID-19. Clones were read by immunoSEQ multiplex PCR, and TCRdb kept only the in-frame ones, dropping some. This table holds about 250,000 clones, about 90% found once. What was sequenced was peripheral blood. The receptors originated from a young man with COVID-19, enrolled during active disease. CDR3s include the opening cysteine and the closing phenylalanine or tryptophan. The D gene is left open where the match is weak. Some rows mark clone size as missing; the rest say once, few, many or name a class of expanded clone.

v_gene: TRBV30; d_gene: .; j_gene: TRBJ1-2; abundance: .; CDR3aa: CAWAGPGGYGYTF; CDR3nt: TGTGCCTGGGCGGGTCCCGGGGGCTATGGCTACACCTTC
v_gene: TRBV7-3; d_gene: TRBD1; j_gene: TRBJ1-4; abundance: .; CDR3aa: CASSGPGTGRKKLFF; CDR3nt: TGTGCCAGCAGCGGACCCGGGACAGGGCGTAAAAAACTGTTTTTT
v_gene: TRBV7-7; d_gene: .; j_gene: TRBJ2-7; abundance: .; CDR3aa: CASSLGVSYEQYF; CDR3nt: TGTGCCAGCAGCTTGGGCGTCTCCTACGAGCAGTACTTC
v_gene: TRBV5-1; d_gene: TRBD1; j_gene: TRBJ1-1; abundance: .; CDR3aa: CASSPMTGGNTEAFF; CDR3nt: TGCGCCAGCAGCCCTATGACAGGGGGGAACACTGAAGCTTTCTTT
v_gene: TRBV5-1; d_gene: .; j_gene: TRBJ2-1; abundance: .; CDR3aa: CASSETPGQTIYHEQFF; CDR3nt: TGCGCCAGCAGCGAGACCCCGGGACAAACTATTTACCATGAGCAGTTCTTC
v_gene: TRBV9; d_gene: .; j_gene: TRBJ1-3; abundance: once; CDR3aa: CASSVDGPDSGNTIYF; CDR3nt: TGTGCCAGCAGCGTAGATGGGCCGGACTCTGGAAACACCATATATTTT
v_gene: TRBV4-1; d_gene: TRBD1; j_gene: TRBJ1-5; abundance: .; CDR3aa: CASSHRGQGDMGNQPQHF; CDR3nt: TGCGCCAGCAGCCACCGCGGACAGGGGGATATGGGCAATCAGCCCCAGCATTTT
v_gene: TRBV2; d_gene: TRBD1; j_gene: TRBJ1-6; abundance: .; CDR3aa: CASRDRAGSPLHF; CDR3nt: TGTGCCAGCAGGGACAGGGCGGGATCACCCCTCCACTTT
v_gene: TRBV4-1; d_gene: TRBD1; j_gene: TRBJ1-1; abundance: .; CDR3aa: CASSQAGQGKKHRWTEAFF; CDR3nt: TGCGCCAGCAGCCAAGCAGGACAGGGGAAAAAGCATCGCTGGACTGAAGCTTTCTTT
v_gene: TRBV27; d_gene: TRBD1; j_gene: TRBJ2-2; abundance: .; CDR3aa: CASSFGDSTGELFF; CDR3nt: TGTGCCAGCAGTTTTGGGGACAGCACCGGGGAGCTGTTTTTT
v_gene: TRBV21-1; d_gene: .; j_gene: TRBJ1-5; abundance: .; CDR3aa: CASSKALFGRVQPQHF; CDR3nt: TGTGCCAGCAGCAAAGCGCTTTTTGGCAGGGTTCAGCCCCAGCATTTT
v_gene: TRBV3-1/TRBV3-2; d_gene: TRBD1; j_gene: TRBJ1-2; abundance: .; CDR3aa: CASSPRQGSVYGYTF; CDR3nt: TGTGCCAGCAGCCCTCGACAGGGTTCCGTCTATGGCTACACCTTC
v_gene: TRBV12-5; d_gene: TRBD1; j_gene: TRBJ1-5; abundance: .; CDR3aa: CASGLVGTGVTQPQHF; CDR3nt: TGTGCTAGTGGTTTGGTAGGGACAGGGGTGACTCAGCCCCAGCATTTT
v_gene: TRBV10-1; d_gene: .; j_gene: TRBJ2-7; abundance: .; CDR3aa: CASSIGQGTYEQYF; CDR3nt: TGCGCCAGCAGTATCGGCCAGGGGACCTACGAGCAGTACTTC
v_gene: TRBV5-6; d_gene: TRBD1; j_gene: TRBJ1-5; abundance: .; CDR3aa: CASSSAGGWPQHF; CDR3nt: TGTGCCAGCAGCTCCGCAGGGGGCTGGCCCCAGCATTTT
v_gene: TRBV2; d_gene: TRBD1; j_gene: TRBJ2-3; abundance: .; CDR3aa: CASPQGGQGTDTQYF; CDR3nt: TGTGCCAGCCCCCAGGGGGGACAGGGCACAGATACGCAGTATTTT
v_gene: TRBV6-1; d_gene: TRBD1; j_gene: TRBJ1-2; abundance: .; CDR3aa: CASSVGQGASNYGYTF; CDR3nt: TGTGCCAGCAGTGTTGGGCAGGGGGCCTCTAACTATGGCTACACCTTC
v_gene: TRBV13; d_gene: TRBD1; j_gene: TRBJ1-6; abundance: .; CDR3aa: CASSLGTAGYNSPLHF; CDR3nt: TGTGCCAGCAGCTTGGGGACAGCAGGCTATAATTCACCCCTCCACTTT
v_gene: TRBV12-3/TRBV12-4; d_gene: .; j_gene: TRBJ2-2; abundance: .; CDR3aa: CASSLIRGGELFF; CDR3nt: TGTGCCAGCAGTTTAATCCGGGGGGGGGAGCTGTTTTTT
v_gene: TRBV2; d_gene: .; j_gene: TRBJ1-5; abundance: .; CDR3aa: CASTSTNRPNQPQHF; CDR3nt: TGTGCCAGCACCTCGACAAACCGGCCCAATCAGCCCCAGCATTTT
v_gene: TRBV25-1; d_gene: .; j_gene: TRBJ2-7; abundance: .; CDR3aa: CASSGDNAGAYPYEQYF; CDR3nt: TGTGCCAGCAGTGGGGATAATGCGGGCGCCTATCCCTACGAGCAGTACTTC
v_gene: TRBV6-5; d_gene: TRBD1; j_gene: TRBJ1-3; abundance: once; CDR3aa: CASSYSDRAAGNTIYF; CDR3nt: TGTGCCAGCAGTTACTCGGACAGGGCGGCTGGAAACACCATATATTTT
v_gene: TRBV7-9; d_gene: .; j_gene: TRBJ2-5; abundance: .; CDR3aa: CASSFSGLETQYF; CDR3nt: TGTGCCAGCAGCTTTTCAGGGTTGGAGACCCAGTACTTC
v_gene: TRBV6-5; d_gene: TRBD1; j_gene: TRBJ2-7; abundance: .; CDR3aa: CASRPDRRIAYEQYF; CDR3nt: TGTGCCAGCAGACCGGACAGGAGAATTGCCTACGAGCAGTACTTC
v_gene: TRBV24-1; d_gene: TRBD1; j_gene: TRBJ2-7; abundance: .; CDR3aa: CATSDLGDSSYEQYF; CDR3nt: TGTGCCACCAGTGATTTAGGGGACAGTTCCTACGAGCAGTACTTC
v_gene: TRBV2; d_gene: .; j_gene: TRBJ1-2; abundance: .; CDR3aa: CASSPQTGNYGYTF; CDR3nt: TGTGCCAGCAGTCCGCAAACAGGGAACTATGGCTACACCTTC
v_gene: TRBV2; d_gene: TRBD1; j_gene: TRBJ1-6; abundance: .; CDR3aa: CASSGQGIGTPLHF; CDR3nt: TGTGCCAGCAGTGGACAGGGGATCGGGACACCCCTCCACTTT
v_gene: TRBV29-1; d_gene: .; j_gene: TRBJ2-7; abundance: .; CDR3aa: CSVVVRSEQYF; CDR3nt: TGCAGCGTTGTGGTGCGGAGCGAGCAGTACTTC
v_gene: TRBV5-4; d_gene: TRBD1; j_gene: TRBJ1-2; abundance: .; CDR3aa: CASNRQGADGYTF; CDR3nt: TGTGCCAGCAACAGACAGGGGGCAGATGGCTACACCTTC
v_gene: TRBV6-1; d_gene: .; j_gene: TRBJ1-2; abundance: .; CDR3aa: CASSDVSRRGTKQDYGYTF; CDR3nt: TGTGCCAGCAGTGATGTTAGTCGGCGAGGGACAAAACAGGACTATGGCTACACCTTC
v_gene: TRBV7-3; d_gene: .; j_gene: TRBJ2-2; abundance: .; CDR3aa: CASSLIQGSVGELFF; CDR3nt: TGTGCCAGCAGCTTAATACAGGGCTCAGTCGGGGAGCTGTTTTTT
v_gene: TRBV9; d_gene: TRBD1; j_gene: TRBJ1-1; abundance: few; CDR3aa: CASSVGPTTGGTEAFF; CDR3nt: TGTGCCAGCAGCGTAGGCCCTACGACAGGGGGCACTGAAGCTTTCTTT